This T cell receptor (beta chain) was observed in a study of OX40 agonist ivuxolimab in advanced cancers. Profiling relied on immunoSEQ multiplex PCR, and the TCRdb table lists in-frame clones only, not all of them. The sample yields 100,000 or so clones, 90% seen once. The CDR3 loop spans 14 amino acids. Trimming removed 0 bases at V and 7 bases at J, with 13 bases between. CDR1 and CDR2 from the germline V gene are KGHSH and LQKENI. This sample comprised CD4+ or CD8+ T cells sorted from blood, obtained in a trial of the OX40 agonist ivuxolimab. The receptor was isolated from an adult with an advanced solid tumor such as melanoma, head and neck, liver or kidney cancer. V and J are TRBV18 and TRBJ2-7; D perhaps matches TRBD2 (5 bases). DNA for the CDR3: TGTGCCAGCTCACCACCGTCCCGGGAATGGGAGCAGTACTTC. Translating gives CASSPPSREWEQYF.